These 18 T cell receptor beta chains came from one sample sequenced in a study of T-cell reconstitution after alpha-beta-depleted transplantation in children. Unique molecular identifiers were built into the TCRbeta library. TCRdb called the PCR reads again in MiXCR, with one record for every CDR3 protein. The sample holds roughly 350,000 distinct CDR3 sequences, around 16% seen once. The source material was PBMCs, mostly from graft donor cells, sampled 360 days after TCRalphabeta/CD19-depleted stem cell transplant. Receptors originate from a male patient between 2 and 9 years old who had a stem cell transplant for acute lymphoblastic leukemia, so the T cells may come from the graft donor.

The chain carries TRBV20-1 and TRBJ2-1, with D tentatively TRBD1 or TRBD2 (6 bases each). Germline values: CDR1 DFQATT, CDR2 SNEGSKA (reference sequence). Trimming left V 3 bases short and J 3 bases short, with 30 bases between. The CDR3 is 20 amino acids. This CDR3 reads CSASPDSRGPPGVHYNEQFF. For the CDR3, the DNA is TGCAGTGCTAGCCCGGACAGCCGTGGACCTCCGGGAGTTCACTACAATGAGCAGTTCTTC.

The chain is built from TRBV19 and TRBJ1-5; D uncertain. CDR1 is LNHDA and CDR2 is SQIVND in the germline V gene (reference sequence). The CDR3 covers 15 residues. Trimming left V 4 bases short and J 0 bases short, with 10 bases between. For the CDR3, the DNA is TGTGCCAGTAGTAAGGGTCCCAATAGCAATCAGCCCCAGCATTTT. Protein: CASSKGPNSNQPQHF.

This clonotype was recorded a few times. The chain couples TRBV10-3 to TRBJ2-7, with no clear D. The germline V and J ends were trimmed by 2 bases and 2 bases, with 7 bases remaining between them. The CDR3 consists of 13 residues. Looked up from germline, CDR1 is ENHRY and CDR2 is SYGVKD. In nucleotides, the CDR3 is TGTGCCATCAGTGAGGGCCTTACCTACGAGCAGTACTTC. Its protein product is CAISEGLTYEQYF.

This clonotype was detected a few times. The chain carries TRBV4-1 and TRBJ2-1; D ambiguous. Deletions cut 2 bases from V and 0 bases from J, with 20 bases between. The CDR3 sequence is 19 residues long. Per germline, CDR1 MGHRA and CDR2 YSYEKL. DNA for the CDR3: TGCGCCAGCAGCCAAAGAGGTGCCAAAGTATCAAGCTCCTACAATGAGCAGTTCTTC. Translation gives CASSQRGAKVSSSYNEQFF.

This clonotype was recorded a few times. The chain is built from TRBV5-1 and TRBJ2-7; D is possibly TRBD1 (7 bases). V was pared by 7 bases and J by 3 bases, with 11 bases between. CDR3 length: 12 amino acids. In germline, CDR1 is SGHRS, CDR2 YFSETQ. CDR3 sequence reads: CASPGGFYEQYF. CDR3 bases: TGCGCCAGCCCAGGGGGGTTCTACGAGCAGTACTTC. Full variable domain (outside the CDR3, taken from reference TRBV5-1 and TRBJ2-7): KAGVTQTPRYLIKTRGQQVTLSCSPISGHRSVSWYQQTPGQGLQFLFEYFSETQRNKGNFPGRFSGRQFSNSRSEMNVSTLELGDSALYLCASPGGFYEQYFGPGTRLTVT.

This clonotype showed up just a few times. The rearrangement uses TRBV5-1 and TRBJ2-3; TRBD2 matches at 8 bases. CDR3 length equals 17 residues. Losses at the gene ends were 1 base for V and 3 bases for J; bases not matched to a gene: 10. CDR1 is SGHRS and CDR2 is YFSETQ in the germline V gene. CDR3 DNA: TGCGCCAGCAGCTTGTCCCTTAGCGGGAAGGGGACAGATACGCAGTATTTT. The encoded protein is CASSLSLSGKGTDTQYF. Full variable domain (outside the CDR3, taken from reference TRBV5-1 and TRBJ2-3): KAGVTQTPRYLIKTRGQQVTLSCSPISGHRSVSWYQQTPGQGLQFLFEYFSETQRNKGNFPGRFSGRQFSNSRSEMNVSTLELGDSALYLCASSLSLSGKGTDTQYFGPGTRLTVL.

This clonotype was counted between two and nine times. The chain recombines TRBV18 with TRBJ2-7; 9 positions agree with TRBD1. This CDR3 region has 16 residues. V was clipped by 4 bases and J by 3 bases; unmatched bases: 10. The V gene's germline CDR1 is KGHSH and CDR2 LQKENI. CDR3 DNA sequence: TGTGCCAGCTCACTAACAGGGGGCAATGGGATCTACGAGCAGTACTTC. Protein: CASSLTGGNGIYEQYF.

The CDR3 sequence is CSAGPGGRQETQYF. The DNA of the CDR3 is TGCAGTGCTGGTCCAGGGGGTAGGCAAGAGACCCAGTACTTC. The chain recombines TRBV20-1 with TRBJ2-5; 7 nucleotides line up with TRBD1. Germline V lookup: CDR1 DFQATT, CDR2 SNEGSKA (reference sequence). J lost 2 bases, V lost 5 bases, and 8 bases had no gene match. The CDR3 contains 14 residues.

This clonotype has a handful of counts. This chain uses TRBV3-1 with TRBJ2-2, with D possibly being TRBD2 (6 bases). Germline lookup yields CDR1 LGHDT and CDR2 YNNKEL (reference sequence). There are 17 residues in the CDR3. Trimming left V 0 bases short and J 5 bases short, with 16 bases between. CDR3 residues: CASSQDSGSGRTGELFF. The DNA of the CDR3 is TGTGCCAGCAGCCAAGATAGCGGAAGCGGGCGTACCGGGGAGCTGTTTTTT.

This clonotype has just a few counts. This rearrangement joins TRBV29-1 to TRBJ2-7, with 11 bases identical to TRBD2. The CDR3 spans 14 residues. The V gene's germline CDR1 is SQVTM and CDR2 ANQGSEA. With V trimmed by 5 bases and J by 2 bases, 5 bases remained unmatched. CDR3 in DNA: TGCAGCGTTCGGGGGACTAGCGGAACCTACGAGCAGTACTTC. Amino acid sequence: CSVRGTSGTYEQYF.

In its sample, this clonotype was seen a few times. This chain joins TRBV7-2 and TRBJ2-1; perhaps D is TRBD1 or TRBD2 (6 bases each). V was shortened by 5 bases and J by 7 bases, with 18 bases between the two germline ends. The CDR3 length is 15 residues. Germline CDR1 and CDR2: SGHTA and FQGNSA. DNA of the CDR3: TGTGCCAGCAGCCAGGGAGGAGGGGGGTTTAATGAGCAGTTCTTC. Translation: CASSQGGGGFNEQFF.

This clonotype has more than one count but fewer than ten. The V and J genes are TRBV9 and TRBJ2-1, with 13 bases identical to TRBD2. CDR3 length equals 15 residues. CDR1 is SGDLS and CDR2 is YYNGEE in the germline V gene. After removal of 4 bases from V and 6 bases from J, the junction contained 4 bases not matched to a gene. This CDR3 is CASSLLAGGPNEQFF. DNA of the CDR3: TGTGCCAGCAGCTTACTAGCGGGAGGGCCCAATGAGCAGTTCTTC. The full variable domain, with the rest looked up from reference TRBV9 and TRBJ2-1, is DSGVTQTPKHLITATGQRVTLRCSPRSGDLSVYWYQQSLDQGLQFLIQYYNGEERAKGNILERFSAQQFPDLHSELNLSSLELGDSALYFCASSLLAGGPNEQFFGPGTRLTVL.

The CDR3 coding sequence is TGTGCCGGTGAGAGCGGGGCCCCCTACGAGCAGTACTTC. This codes for CAGESGAPYEQYF. V gene TRBV7-2 combines with J gene TRBJ2-7; TRBD2 aligns across 7 bases. The length of the CDR3 is 13 residues. V trimming: 11 bases; J trimming: 2 bases; junction bases outside the gene matches: 9. CDR1 is SGHTA and CDR2 is FQGNSA in the germline V gene.

V gene TRBV4-2 combines with J gene TRBJ2-1; perhaps TRBD2 as D (6 bases). There are 19 residues in the CDR3. Deletions cut 0 bases from V and 5 bases from J, with 23 bases between. Germline V gene data show CDR1 as LGHNA and CDR2 as YNFKEQ. Here the CDR3 DNA reads TGTGCCAGCAGCCAAGATCTGGGGGGAGGTCGATCGTTCGACAATGAGCAGTTCTTC. Protein: CASSQDLGGGRSFDNEQFF.

This clonotype was observed many times. The chain couples TRBV10-3 to TRBJ1-2; D might be TRBD1 (6 bases). CDR1 is ENHRY, CDR2 SYGVKD, per germline. Deletions cut 4 bases from V and 4 bases from J, with 7 bases between. CDR3 length: 12 residues. CDR3 sequence reads: CAISGTVYGYTF. As DNA, the CDR3 is TGTGCCATCAGTGGGACAGTCTATGGCTACACCTTC.

This clonotype was seen only a few times. Given a much more abundant clone one base away, this may be a read error. This chain joins TRBV2 and TRBJ2-5; tentative D call: TRBD2 (6 bases). CDR3 length: 12 amino acids. Germline V gene lookup returns CDR1 SNHLY and CDR2 FYNNEI. V was trimmed by 6 bases and J by 7 bases, leaving 12 bases between them. For the CDR3, the DNA is TGTGCCAGCAGCCCCGGGAGAGTGACCCAGTACTTC. Its translation: CASSPGRVTQYF.

The J gene is TRBJ2-3, the V gene TRBV2; 8 nucleotides line up with TRBD1. Trimming took 7 bases from V and 2 from J; bases not matched to a gene: 11. Germline V gene sequence: CDR1 SNHLY, CDR2 FYNNEI. There are 16 residues in the CDR3. This CDR3 reads CASKDLTGGTTDTQYF. The CDR3 coding sequence is TGTGCCAGCAAAGATTTAACAGGGGGTACCACAGATACGCAGTATTTT.

The table lists this clonotype with a few counts. The gene calls are TRBV12-3 or TRBV12-4 and TRBJ2-1; D unclear. Trimming removed 3 bases from V and 4 bases from J, with 13 bases in between. The CDR3 length is 15 residues. CDR3 region: CASSLWEGPYNEQFF. Here the CDR3 DNA reads TGTGCCAGCAGTTTGTGGGAAGGGCCTTACAATGAGCAGTTCTTC.